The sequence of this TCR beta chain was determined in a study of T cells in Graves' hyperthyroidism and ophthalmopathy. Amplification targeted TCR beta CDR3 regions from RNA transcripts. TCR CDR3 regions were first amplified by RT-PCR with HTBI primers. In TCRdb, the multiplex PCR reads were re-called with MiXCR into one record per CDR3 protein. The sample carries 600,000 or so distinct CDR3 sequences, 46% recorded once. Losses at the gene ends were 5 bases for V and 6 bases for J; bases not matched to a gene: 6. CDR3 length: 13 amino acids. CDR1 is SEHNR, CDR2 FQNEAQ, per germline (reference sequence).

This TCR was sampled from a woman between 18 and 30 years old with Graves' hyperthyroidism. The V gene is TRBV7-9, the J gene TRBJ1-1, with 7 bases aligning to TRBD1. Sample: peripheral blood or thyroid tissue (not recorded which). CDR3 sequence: CASSPRGYPEAFF. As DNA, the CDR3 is TGTGCCAGCAGCCCCAGGGGGTACCCTGAAGCTTTCTTT. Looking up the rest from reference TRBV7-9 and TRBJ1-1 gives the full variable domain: DTGVSQNPRHKITKRGQNVTFRCDPISEHNRLYWYRQTLGQGPEFLTYFQNEAQLEKSRLLSDRFSAERPKGSFSTLEIQRTEQGDSAMYLCASSPRGYPEAFFGQGTRLTVV.